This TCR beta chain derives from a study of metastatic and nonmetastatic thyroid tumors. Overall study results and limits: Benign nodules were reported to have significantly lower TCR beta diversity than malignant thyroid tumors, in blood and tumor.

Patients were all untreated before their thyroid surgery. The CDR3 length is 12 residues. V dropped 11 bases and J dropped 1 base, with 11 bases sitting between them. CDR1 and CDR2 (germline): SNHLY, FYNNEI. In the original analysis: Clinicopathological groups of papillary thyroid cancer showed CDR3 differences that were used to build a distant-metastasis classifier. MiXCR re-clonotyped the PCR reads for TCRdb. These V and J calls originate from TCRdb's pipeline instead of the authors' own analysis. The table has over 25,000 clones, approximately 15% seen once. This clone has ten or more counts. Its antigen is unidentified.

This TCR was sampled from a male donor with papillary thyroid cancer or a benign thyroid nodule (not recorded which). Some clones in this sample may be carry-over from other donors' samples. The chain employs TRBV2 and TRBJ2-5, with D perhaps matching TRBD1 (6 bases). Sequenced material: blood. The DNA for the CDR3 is TGTGCCGGTCAACAGGGCCAAGAGACCCAGTACTTC. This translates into CAGQQGQETQYF.